One sample yielded the 16 T cell receptor beta chains listed below, sequenced in a study of T-cell memory formation after mild COVID-19. TCRdb called the 5' RACE reads again in MiXCR, with one record for every CDR3 protein. Of roughly 600,000 distinct CDR3 sequences listed, around 17% are singletons. Input material: PBMCs or a T cell subset sorted from them (not recorded which). The receptors stem from an adult woman who had mild COVID-19 (a few samples of this study predate the infection). Cell type and time point are not known.

This clonotype was seen more than once but under ten times. The CDR3 sequence is CASSSDPYNEQFF. CDR3 coding DNA: TGTGCCAGCAGCTCGGATCCCTACAATGAGCAGTTCTTC. The V and J genes are TRBV6-2 or TRBV6-3 and TRBJ2-1; D not resolved. This CDR3 has 13 residues. The V and J ends lost 6 bases and 2 bases respectively, with 8 bases between them. Germline assignment: CDR1 MNHEY and CDR2 SVGEGT.

This chain connects TRBV11-2 to TRBJ2-1; D assignment may be TRBD1 or TRBD2 (5 bases each). Germline CDR1 reads SGHAT; CDR2 reads FQNNGV. The CDR3 totals 15 residues. Trimming left V 1 base short and J 8 bases short, with 15 bases between. The CDR3 sequence is CASSLAGPGLHEQFF. CDR3 nucleotides: TGTGCCAGCAGCTTAGCGGGACCCGGACTTCATGAGCAGTTCTTC. The full variable domain, completed using reference TRBV11-2 and TRBJ2-1, is EAGVAQSPRYKIIEKRQSVAFWCNPISGHATLYWYQQILGQGPKLLIQFQNNGVVDDSQLPKDRFSAERLKGVDSTLKIQPAKLEDSAVYLCASSLAGPGLHEQFFGPGTRLTVL.

This clonotype was counted between two and nine times. The rearrangement links TRBV6-5 to TRBJ2-7; 9 nucleotides line up with TRBD2. Trimming took 6 bases from V and 2 from J; bases not matched to a gene: 8. The length of the CDR3 is 15 residues. The germline CDR1 and CDR2 sequences are MNHEY and SVGAGI. The DNA of the CDR3 is TGTGCCAGCAGCCTAGCGGGGACTGGAGCCTACGAGCAGTACTTC. This encodes CASSLAGTGAYEQYF.

In its sample, this clonotype was seen a few times. The chain has TRBV5-1 and TRBJ2-1; D call uncertain. The CDR3 has 13 residues. Germline loops: CDR1 SGHRS, CDR2 YFSETQ. The V gene lost 0 bases and the J gene lost 9 bases, with 10 bases spanning the gap. CDR3 DNA sequence: TGCGCCAGCAGCTTGGGATTTTTGAGTGAGCAGTTCTTC. It translates to CASSLGFLSEQFF.

This clonotype has a handful of counts. The gene calls are TRBV9 and TRBJ2-1, with D possibly called TRBD1 or TRBD2 (5 bases each). The V gene's germline CDR1 is SGDLS and CDR2 YYNGEE. The V end lost 3 bases, the J end lost 8 bases, and 21 bases lay between the germline ends. The CDR3 totals 16 residues. Here the CDR3 DNA reads TGTGCCAGCAGCGCCTCCGGGGCCGCCTTCTTCGATGAGCAGTTCTTC. Protein: CASSASGAAFFDEQFF.

V is TRBV12-3 or TRBV12-4 and J is TRBJ1-1, with D tentatively TRBD1 (6 bases). Trimming stripped 5 bases from V and 2 bases from J, with 15 bases between. The length of the CDR3 is 15 residues. The CDR3 region has the DNA TGTGCCAGCAGTGGGGGTGGGGGGCGCAACACTGAAGCTTTCTTT. Translation: CASSGGGGRNTEAFF.

The chain has TRBV27 and TRBJ2-3; D unresolved. This CDR3 comprises 13 residues. CDR1 and CDR2 from the germline V gene are MNHEY and SMNVEV (reference sequence). V was pared by 2 bases and J by 2 bases, with 5 bases between. Here the CDR3 reads CASSLSLTDTQYF. As DNA, the CDR3 is TGTGCCAGCAGTTTAAGCCTCACAGATACGCAGTATTTT.

CDR3 sequence reads: CASRGLRGYTF. The CDR3 DNA is TGTGCCAGCAGGGGGCTGCGCGGCTACACCTTC. V is TRBV2 and J is TRBJ1-2, with D tentatively TRBD1 (5 bases). Trimming shortened V by 6 bases and J by 8 bases, and 10 bases separated the two germline ends. The CDR3 has 11 residues. CDR1 and CDR2 from the germline V gene are SNHLY and FYNNEI.

This clonotype was counted only a few times. V usage is TRBV12-3 or TRBV12-4 and J usage is TRBJ1-5; D unclear. V lost 5 bases and J lost 5, with 13 bases in between. CDR3 length: 14 residues. CDR3 region: CASSANTGHQPQHF. The CDR3 DNA sequence: TGTGCCAGCAGTGCAAACACCGGCCATCAGCCCCAGCATTTT.

At least ten counts were recorded for this clonotype. J is TRBJ2-2 and V is TRBV2, with 14 bases that match TRBD2. Germline V gene lookup returns CDR1 SNHLY and CDR2 FYNNEI. J was trimmed by 4 bases and V by 5 bases; bases with no gene match: 3. This CDR3 contains 16 residues. CDR3 region: CASSRLAGGPTGELFF. The DNA for the CDR3 is TGTGCCAGCAGTCGACTAGCGGGGGGGCCCACCGGGGAGCTGTTTTTT. Together with reference TRBV2 and TRBJ2-2, the CDR3 gives the full variable domain: EPEVTQTPSHQVTQMGQEVILRCVPISNHLYFYWYRQILGQKVEFLVSFYNNEISEKSEIFDDQFSVERPDGSNFTLKIRSTKLEDSAMYFCASSRLAGGPTGELFFGEGSRLTVL.

This clonotype turned up a few times. The chain couples TRBV7-9 to TRBJ1-2; TRBD1 matches at 8 bases. With 3 bases clipped from V and 8 bases from J, the junction kept 11 bases outside the gene matches. From germline, CDR1 is SEHNR and CDR2 FQNEAQ (reference sequence). CDR3 length: 15 residues. The CDR3 region is CASSLNAQTGGGYTF. The CDR3 bases are TGTGCCAGCAGCTTGAACGCTCAAACAGGGGGAGGCTACACCTTC.

At least ten counts were recorded for this clonotype. The rearrangement joins TRBV4-3 to TRBJ2-7; 7 nucleotides agree with TRBD1. CDR1 and CDR2 from the germline V gene are LGHNA and YSLEER. This CDR3 contains 13 residues. J was trimmed by 3 bases and V by 4 bases; bases with no gene match: 3. The CDR3 loop reads CASSRDRNYEQYF. The CDR3, as DNA: TGCGCCAGCAGCCGGGACAGAAACTACGAGCAGTACTTC.

The CDR3 is CATGPGAGANVLTF. CDR3 nucleotide sequence: TGTGCCACCGGACCTGGGGCCGGGGCCAACGTCCTGACTTTC. V and J are TRBV15 and TRBJ2-6, with a possible D match to TRBD1 (5 bases). Germline CDR1 and CDR2: LNHNV and YYDKDF (reference sequence). This CDR3 has 14 residues. The germline V and J ends were trimmed by 8 bases and 4 bases, with 12 bases remaining between them.

The chain combines TRBV5-6 with TRBJ2-2, with 10 bases identical to TRBD1. Trimming at V came to 7 bases and at J to 2 bases, leaving 20 bases not matched to a gene. Germline loops: CDR1 SGHDT, CDR2 YYEEEE. This CDR3 region has 20 residues. In nucleotides, the CDR3 is TGTGCCAGCCAGCAGCTCCGTCTTTACTGGGACAGGGGAAACACCGGGGAGCTGTTTTTT. Translation gives CASQQLRLYWDRGNTGELFF. Complete variable domain (other parts from reference TRBV5-6 and TRBJ2-2): DAGVTQSPTHLIKTRGQQVTLRCSPKSGHDTVSWYQQALGQGPQFIFQYYEEEERQRGNFPDRFSGHQFPNYSSELNVNALLLGDSALYLCASQQLRLYWDRGNTGELFFGEGSRLTVL.

This clonotype was seen only a few times. The gene calls are TRBV24-1 and TRBJ1-1; perhaps TRBD1 as D (6 bases). Germline lookup yields CDR1 KGHDR and CDR2 SFDVKD. The V end lost 9 bases, the J end lost 5 bases, and 18 bases lay between the germline ends. This CDR3 has 14 amino acids. This CDR3 is CATPGGGYTTEAFF. CDR3 sequence (DNA): TGTGCCACCCCAGGCGGGGGCTACACAACTGAAGCTTTCTTT.

The chain couples TRBV29-1 to TRBJ2-5, with TRBD2 matching 7 bases. Germline loops: CDR1 SQVTM, CDR2 ANQGSEA. This CDR3 contains 15 residues. Germline trimming cut 3 bases from V and 4 bases from J; bases unmatched to any gene: 11. The CDR3 here is CSVDQRGLGGETQYF. CDR3 DNA sequence: TGCAGCGTTGACCAGCGGGGCCTGGGGGGAGAGACCCAGTACTTC.